This T cell receptor beta chain was retrieved from a study of T cell changes during pregnancy in multiple sclerosis. CDR3 size: 15 residues. The V gene's germline CDR1 is MRHNA and CDR2 SNTAGT. The trim removed 0 bases at V and 5 bases at J, leaving 6 bases unmatched. Sequencing was performed with immunoSEQ multiplex PCR; in TCRdb, only in-frame clones are kept and a portion is missing. The top ten hold 9% to 9.5% of the sample, which has fewer than 30,000 clones, more than 90% seen once. The clonotype originates from a female donor in good health, enrolled as a control in a pregnancy study. This chain links TRBV6-4 with TRBJ2-7; TRBD2 matches at 8 bases. The input for sequencing was CD8+ T cells from peripheral blood mononuclear cells, taken in the third trimester of pregnancy. The CDR3: CASSDSTGGPNEQYF. CDR3 DNA sequence: TGTGCCAGCAGTGACTCTACGGGAGGGCCCAACGAGCAGTACTTC.